This TCR beta chain was found in a study of blood T cell repertoires in COVID-19. Study overall: From the United States, Italy and Spain came samples of acute and convalescent COVID-19. T cells, B-cell-depleted T cells, or PBMCs supplied cDNA or gDNA.

As processed by the authors: Scientists estimated how many nucleated cells there were by amplifying reference gene primers. The repertoire was sequenced with immunoSEQ multiplex PCR; TCRdb's copy has only in-frame clones and lacks some. V, J and clone size reflect that table, while D and trimming were determined from the DNA. The sample includes about 160,000 clones, 90% to 95% of them seen just once. The germline V gene encodes CDR1 SEHNR and CDR2 FQNEAQ (reference sequence). Deletions cut 1 base from V and 0 bases from J, with 15 bases between. CDR3 size: 17 residues. This TCR was sampled from a woman aged 45-59 years with acute or convalescent COVID-19. The chain is built from TRBV7-9 and TRBJ1-1; D is uncertain. The sequencing input was peripheral blood. CDR3 residues: CASSLGVLRQLNTEAFF. CDR3 sequence (DNA): TGTGCCAGCAGCTTAGGGGTCTTGAGACAACTGAACACTGAAGCTTTCTTT.